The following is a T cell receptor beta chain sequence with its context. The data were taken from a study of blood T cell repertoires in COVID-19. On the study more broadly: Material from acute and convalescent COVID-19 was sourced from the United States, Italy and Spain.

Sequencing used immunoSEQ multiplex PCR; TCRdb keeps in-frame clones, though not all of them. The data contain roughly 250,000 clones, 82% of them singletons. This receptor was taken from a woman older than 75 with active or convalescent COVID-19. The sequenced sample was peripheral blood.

CDR3: CANGRADTQYF. The DNA of the CDR3 is TGTGCCAACGGGCGGGCAGATACGCAGTATTTT. The gene calls are TRBV7-9 and TRBJ2-3; D possibly corresponds to TRBD2 (5 bases). This CDR3 is built from 11 residues. Per germline, CDR1 SEHNR and CDR2 FQNEAQ (reference sequence). V shed 10 bases and J shed 4 bases, with 9 bases lying between them.